This entry lists 8 T cell receptor beta chains sequenced from one sample in a study of blood T cell repertoires in COVID-19. Data came from immunoSEQ multiplex PCR; TCRdb stores just in-frame clones and leaves some out. This repertoire shows 400,000 or so clones, 85% to 90% found once; its top ten account for 2.5% to 3.5%. The sequenced sample was peripheral blood. The receptors stem from a human donor in a cohort sampled during active COVID-19.

This clone was counted only a few times. This chain joins TRBV5-1 and TRBJ2-3; 10 nucleotides align to TRBD2. V gave up 4 bases and J gave up 4 bases; unmatched junction bases: 12. The CDR3 is made up of 17 amino acids. The germline gives CDR1 SGHRS, CDR2 YFSETQ. This chain's CDR3 is CASSQLRQLAGADTQYF. The CDR3, as DNA: TGCGCCAGCAGCCAGCTACGGCAGCTAGCGGGAGCAGATACGCAGTATTTT.

In this sample, this clone turned up once. One junction end disagrees with the germline gene, perhaps due to a read error. The CDR3 sequence is CASSPQLQGAAGELFF. For the CDR3, the DNA is TGTGCTAGCAGCCCGCAGTTACAGGGGGCAGCCGGGGAGCTGTTTTTT. J is TRBJ2-2 and V is TRBV7-7, with 9 bases that match TRBD1. The CDR3 sequence is 16 residues long. The germline CDR1 and CDR2 sequences are SSHAT and FNYEAQ (reference sequence).

The CDR3 DNA reads TGTGCCAGCAGCCCCTCCGTGTATAGCAATCAGCCCCAGCATTTT. The encoded protein is CASSPSVYSNQPQHF. The V call is TRBV3-1 (or the pseudogene TRBV3-2), the J call TRBJ1-5; D is ambiguous. Germline lookup yields CDR1 LGHDT and CDR2 YNNKEL (reference sequence). The CDR3 loop spans 15 amino acids. V was pared by 4 bases and J by 0 bases, with 10 bases between.

The chain employs TRBV7-8 and TRBJ2-7; 7 bases fit TRBD1. The germline V gene encodes CDR1 SGHVS and CDR2 FQNEAQ. The V segment lost 6 bases and the J segment 7 bases; nucleotides outside the gene matches: 12. The CDR3 contains 14 residues. CDR3 in amino acids: CASRPGQRIREQYF. The CDR3 DNA reads TGTGCCAGCAGACCGGGACAGAGGATCCGAGAGCAGTACTTC.

This clone was observed a handful of times. The gene calls are TRBV28 and TRBJ1-6; D is perhaps TRBD1 (5 bases). Germline lookup yields CDR1 MDHEN and CDR2 SYDVKM. The CDR3 has 13 residues. V shed 11 bases and J shed 7 bases, with 15 bases lying between them. This chain's CDR3 is CAGRGRGNSPLHF. The CDR3 bases are TGTGCCGGCCGGGGACGGGGGAATTCACCCCTCCACTTT.

The chain employs TRBV12-2 and TRBJ1-6. TRBV12-2 is shown as a pseudogene. The CDR3 spans 15 residues. In DNA form, the CDR3 reads TGTGCAAGTCGCTCACCCCGGTGCGGGGGTTCACCCCTCCACTTT. Amino acids: CASRSPRCGGSPLHF.

This chain connects TRBV5-1 to TRBJ2-1; 13 bases line up with TRBD2. The CDR3 extends over 17 amino acids. V was pared by 3 bases and J by 3 bases, with 6 bases of the junction left unmatched. The germline V gene has CDR1 SGHRS and CDR2 YFSETQ. CDR3 DNA: TGCGCCAGCAGCTATATGGGGACTAGCGGGGTCTACAATGAGCAGTTCTTC. It yields the protein CASSYMGTSGVYNEQFF.

The table lists this clone with a count of one. The chain has TRBV7-8 and TRBJ1-1; D uncertain. The CDR3 is 15 amino acids. Germline V CDR1 and CDR2: SGHVS, FQNEAQ. V dropped 1 base and J dropped 1 base, with 10 bases sitting between them. The CDR3 loop is CASSLVLGPNTEAFF. The CDR3 coding sequence is TGTGCCAGCAGCTTAGTGCTGGGCCCGAACACTGAAGCTTTCTTT. The variable domain in full, completed from reference TRBV7-8 and TRBJ1-1, reads GAGVSQSPRYKVAKRGQDVALRCDPISGHVSLFWYQQALGQGPEFLTYFQNEAQLDKSGLPSDRFFAERPEGSVSTLKIQRTQQEDSAVYLCASSLVLGPNTEAFFGQGTRLTVV.